This T cell receptor (beta chain) appears in the sequencing data of a study of blood T cell repertoires in COVID-19. Per germline, CDR1 SGHRS and CDR2 YFSETQ. The V and J ends lost 4 bases and 0 bases, in that order; junction bases with no gene match: 14. This CDR3 has 18 residues. Profiled with immunoSEQ multiplex PCR; TCRdb holds only in-frame clones, not every one. The data contain 250,000 to 300,000 clones, about 80% of them singletons. Membership in each cohort depended on participant-reported clinical history. Among Cohort 3 donors, those recovered had two negative PCRs, clearance, or symptom resolution.

The V gene is TRBV5-1, the J gene TRBJ2-3; TRBD1 agrees at 7 bases. The sequence came from a man in his fifties who had recovered from COVID-19. The source material was PBMCs or T cells enriched from blood (not recorded which). Here the CDR3 DNA reads TGCGCCAGCAGCCGGGCCGTCGCAGGGGGTACTAGCACAGATACGCAGTATTTT. It codes for CASSRAVAGGTSTDTQYF.